Given below is one TCR beta chain in context. Its antigen has not been determined. No base quality information exists; no much larger clone differs at one position. The time point label, read with the paper, signifies: baseline before first vaccination. Samples from vaccinated people were obtained from the UK trials COV001 and COV002, which included a single-blind randomized controlled phase 2/3 trial of AZD1222 (ChAdOx1 nCoV-19) in healthy adults. For TCRbeta chain sequencing, PBMC samples from trial participants were taken at day 0 and at day 28 after the second dose. The sample belongs to a study of T cell responses to AZD1222 COVID-19 vaccine (dated by TCRdb to the early 2020s). In the study overall: AZD1222 recipients given second doses at about 4 weeks or at about 12 weeks were pooled, since spike-specific TCR depth and breadth were not found to differ between the two schedules. TCR sequencing covered 233 trial participants: roughly 200 given two doses of AZD1222 and approximately 25 given two doses of MenACWY control vaccine. Trial participants were enrolled by age into 18-55, 56-69 and 70-plus year subgroups, with roughly 150, 30 and 60 TCR-sequenced participants respectively. Results the study describes overall, beyond this receptor: Conclusions about previously exposed vaccinees are limited because only a handful of AZD1222 recipients were SARS-CoV-2 seropositive at baseline. After two AZD1222 doses, spike-specific TCR breadth and depth were significantly higher than at day 0 and than in MenACWY recipients. CD4 TCRs associated with the vaccine covered the entire spike protein, and the dominant responses were in regions 160-218 and 743-854. Because no samples from the day 14 peak response were available, repertoires could be characterized only after the peak T cell response. In the small 56-69-year group, the increase in depth fell short of significance, most likely because of low power. Reportedly, almost half of the unique spike-specific TCRs recognized epitopes lying outside the regions that are mutated in the B.1.351 and B.1.1.7 variants. Most participants were white British and females outnumbered males, and the authors suggested that clonal diversity may have been underestimated.

Trimming at the junction amounts to 7 bases on V and 1 base on J, and the germline ends lie 10 bases apart. CDR1 and CDR2 (SGHVS, FQNEAQ) derive from the germline V gene. From the cysteine up to the phenylalanine, the CDR3 has a length of 13 residues. The CDR3 DNA has 39 bases and is translated from base 1. The CDR3 regions of human TCRbeta chains were subjected to immunosequencing. As for the original processing: Repertoire TCRs were matched against a reference library of SARS-CoV-2-specific TCRs generated with the MIRA antigen-specificity platform. Breadth meant the fraction of unique TCRs that were SARS-CoV-2-associated, whereas depth meant the fraction of total T cells that were SARS-CoV-2-associated. Each spike-specific TCR was assigned to its reactive spike region and to a CD4 or CD8 class using the MIRA data. Log10-transformed breadth and depth values were compared by one-way ANOVA with Sidak's multiple comparisons tests. Entries here come from immuneACCESS through TCRdb and include only in-frame sequences with V and J called. Some clones fail to appear in such tables; in the studies checked, an unresolved V gene covers under half of the shortfall, and the cause of the remainder is unknown. That table furnishes V, J and clone size, whereas the DNA furnished D and trimming. The sample yields 25,000 to 30,000 clones; 89% were counted once. Over 1% of the sample is in the top ten clones.

The receptor comes from an adult in good health. The sequences come from peripheral blood, collected on day 0 of AZD1222 vaccination. The V and J segments used are TRBV7-8 and TRBJ2-5, with no reliable assignment of the D segment. The nucleotide sequence is TGTGCCAGCACCCAAGCAGCCCAAGAGACCCAGTACTTC. It translates as CASTQAAQETQYF.